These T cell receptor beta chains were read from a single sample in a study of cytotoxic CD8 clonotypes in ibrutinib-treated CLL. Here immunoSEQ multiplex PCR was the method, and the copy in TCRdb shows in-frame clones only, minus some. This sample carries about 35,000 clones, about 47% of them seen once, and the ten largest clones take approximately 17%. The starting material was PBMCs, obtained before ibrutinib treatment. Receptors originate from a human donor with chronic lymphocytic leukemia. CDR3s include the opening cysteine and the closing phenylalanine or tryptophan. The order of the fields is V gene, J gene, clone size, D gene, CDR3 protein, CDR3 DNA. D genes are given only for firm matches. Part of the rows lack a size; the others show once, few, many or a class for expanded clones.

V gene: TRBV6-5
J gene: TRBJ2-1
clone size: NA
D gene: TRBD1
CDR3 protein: CASGVGQGANEQFF
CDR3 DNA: TGTGCCAGCGGGGTAGGGCAGGGGGCCAATGAGCAGTTCTTC

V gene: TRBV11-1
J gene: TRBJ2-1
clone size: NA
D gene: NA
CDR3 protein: CASQGVAGVNEQFF
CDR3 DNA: TGTGCCAGCCAGGGGGTGGCGGGGGTCAATGAGCAGTTCTTC

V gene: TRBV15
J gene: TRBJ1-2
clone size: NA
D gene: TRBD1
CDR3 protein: CATSTGQLYGYTF
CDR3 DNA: TGTGCCACCAGCACGGGACAGTTATATGGCTACACCTTC

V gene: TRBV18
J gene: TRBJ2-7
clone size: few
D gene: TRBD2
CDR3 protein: CASSPGTIPYEQYF
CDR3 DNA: TGTGCCAGCTCACCAGGGACTATCCCCTACGAGCAGTACTTC

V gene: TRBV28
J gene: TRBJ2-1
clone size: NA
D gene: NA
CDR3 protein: CASSQQLGGYKSYNEQFF
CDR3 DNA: TGTGCCAGCAGCCAACAATTGGGGGGTTATAAATCCTACAATGAGCAGTTCTTC

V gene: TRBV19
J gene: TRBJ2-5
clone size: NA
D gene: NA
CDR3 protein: CASSKGGSAGQETQYF
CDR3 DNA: TGTGCCAGTAGTAAAGGGGGATCGGCGGGACAAGAGACCCAGTACTTC

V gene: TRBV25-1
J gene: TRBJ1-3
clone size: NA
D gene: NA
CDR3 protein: CASSDWTVSGNTIYF
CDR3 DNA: TGTGCCAGCAGTGATTGGACAGTCTCTGGAAACACCATATATTTT

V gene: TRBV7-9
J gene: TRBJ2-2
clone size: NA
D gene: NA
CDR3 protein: CASSVDGSGELFF
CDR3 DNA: TGTGCCAGCAGCGTGGACGGGTCCGGGGAGCTGTTTTTT

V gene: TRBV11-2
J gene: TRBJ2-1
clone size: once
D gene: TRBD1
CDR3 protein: CASSPRDRGFSPKDEQFF
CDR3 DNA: TGTGCCAGCAGCCCCCGGGACAGGGGGTTCTCCCCTAAGGATGAGCAGTTCTTC

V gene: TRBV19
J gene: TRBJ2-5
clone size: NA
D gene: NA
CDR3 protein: CASSILGWMETQYF
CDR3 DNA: TGTGCCAGTAGTATTCTCGGGTGGATGGAGACCCAGTACTTC

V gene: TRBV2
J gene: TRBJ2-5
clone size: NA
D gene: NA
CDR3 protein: CASSALFDLEETQYF
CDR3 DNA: TGTGCCAGCAGTGCCCTGTTCGACCTGGAAGAGACCCAGTACTTC

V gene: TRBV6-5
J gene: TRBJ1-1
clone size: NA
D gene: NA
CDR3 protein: CATRRNTEAFF
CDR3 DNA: TGTGCCACCCGAAGGAACACTGAAGCTTTCTTT

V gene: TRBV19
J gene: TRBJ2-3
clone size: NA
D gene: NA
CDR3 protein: CASSIKGGFVDTQYF
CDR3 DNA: TGTGCCAGTAGTATAAAAGGGGGGTTCGTAGATACGCAGTATTTT

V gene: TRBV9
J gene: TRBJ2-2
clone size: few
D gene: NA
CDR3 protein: CASSPLPPTGELFF
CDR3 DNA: TGTGCCAGCAGCCCCCTGCCGCCCACCGGGGAGCTGTTTTTT

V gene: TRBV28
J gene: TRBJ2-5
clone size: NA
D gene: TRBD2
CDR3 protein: CASSLSRGQETQYF
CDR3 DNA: TGTGCCAGCAGTTTATCGCGGGGGCAAGAGACCCAGTACTTC

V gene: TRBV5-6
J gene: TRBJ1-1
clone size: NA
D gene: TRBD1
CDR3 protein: CASSLFGTVNTEAFF
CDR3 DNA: TGTGCCAGCAGCTTGTTCGGGACAGTGAACACTGAAGCTTTCTTT

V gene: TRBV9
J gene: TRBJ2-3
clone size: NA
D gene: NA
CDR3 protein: CASSGYRDRDTQYF
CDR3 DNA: TGTGCCAGCAGCGGATACAGGGATCGCGATACGCAGTATTTT